This T cell receptor beta chain was retrieved from a study of cytomegalovirus exposure and HLA in healthy donors. General study points: It was reported in a later analysis that an Asian-associated ancestry cluster showed fewer N-insertions than the approximately 670-donor mean. Later work associated roughly 17,000 TCR beta sequences with HLA alleles at 0.05 false discovery rate. There were three CMV-associated chains whose specificity for CMV antigens was confirmed in vitro.

Notes on this clone: The antigen remains unidentified.

The ends lost 7 bases at V and 4 bases at J; junction bases unmatched: 7. Germline V CDR1 and CDR2: LNHDA, SQIVND (reference sequence). This CDR3 has 15 residues. 60 Vbeta and 13 Jbeta primers were used in PCR. Using immunoSEQ multiplex PCR, the repertoire was profiled, and TCRdb retains in-frame clones only, with some absent. The sample includes hundreds of thousands of clones, over 65% seen only once; the top ten take 15% to 19%. Sequenced material: PBMCs. The chain combines TRBV19 with TRBJ1-1; 12 nucleotides align to TRBD1. The clonotype originates from a middle-aged man in good health and CMV-seronegative. CDR3 sequence (DNA): TGTGCCAGTAAATCTTCGGGACAGGGGGCCACTGAAGCTTTCTTT. It yields the protein CASKSSGQGATEAFF.